This is a list of T cell receptor beta chains from one sample in a study of OX40 agonist ivuxolimab in advanced cancers. Method: immunoSEQ multiplex PCR; TCRdb's copy keeps in-frame clones and lacks some. The profile shows under 45,000 clones, 75% to 90% of them singletons. This sample comprised CD4+ or CD8+ T cells sorted from blood, obtained in a trial of the OX40 agonist ivuxolimab. Source of these receptors: an adult with an advanced solid tumor such as melanoma, head and neck, liver or kidney cancer. The CDR3 runs from the conserved cysteine through the conserved F or W. A D gene is named only where the DNA matches it firmly. The size of a clone is reported for some rows only, either as once, few or many, or as a class for expanded clones.

TRBV25-1	NA	NA	TRBJ1-2	TGTGCCAGCAGTGAATACGGCGGGGGCTACACCTTC	CASSEYGGGYTF
TRBV7-2	NA	NA	TRBJ2-5	TGTGCCAGCAGCGGGGGGGGCTCAGAGACCCAGTACTTC	CASSGGGSETQYF
TRBV2	NA	NA	TRBJ1-1	TGTGCCAACGAGCTGGATCGAGGTCTTAAGACACAAGCTTTCTTT	CANELDRGLKTQAFF
TRBV11-2	TRBD2	NA	TRBJ2-1	TGTGCCAGCAGCGTCGGGACTAGCGGGAGTGGTGAGCAGTTCTTC	CASSVGTSGSGEQFF
TRBV28	TRBD2	NA	TRBJ2-7	TGTGCCAGCAGTTTACGGGAGGGCTACGAGCAGTACTTC	CASSLREGYEQYF
TRBV4-3	NA	few	TRBJ1-6	TGCGCCAGCAGCCTTGGGGAGAATTCACCCCTCCACTTT	CASSLGENSPLHF
TRBV6-5	NA	NA	TRBJ1-2	TGTGCCAGCAGTTACTCGACAGAGAACGGCTACACCTTC	CASSYSTENGYTF
TRBV28	TRBD2	NA	TRBJ2-3	TGTGCCAGCAGCCTACCTAGCGGGGGGACTAGCACAGATACGCAGTATTTT	CASSLPSGGTSTDTQYF
TRBV5-4	NA	few	TRBJ2-7	TGTGCCAGCAGCGCCTCCGGGGGGCGTATCTACGAGCAGTACTTC	CASSASGGRIYEQYF
TRBV7-2	NA	NA	TRBJ2-1	TGTGCCAGCAGCTTAGCGCATAGCAGCTCCTACAATGAGCAGTTCTTC	CASSLAHSSSYNEQFF
TRBV7-9	NA	NA	TRBJ1-6	TGTGCCAGCAGCTCCGACAGTTTAGGCTCCTATAATTCACCCCTCCACTTT	CASSSDSLGSYNSPLHF
TRBV6-4	TRBD1	NA	TRBJ2-1	TGTGCCAGCAAGATCGACAGGGGAGGCAATGAGCAGTTCTTC	CASKIDRGGNEQFF
TRBV18	NA	NA	TRBJ2-5	TGTGCCAGCTCACACTACCAAGAGACCCAGTACTTC	CASSHYQETQYF
TRBV18	TRBD1	NA	TRBJ2-5	TGTGCCAGCTCACCAGGGACAGGGCGGGAGACCCAGTACTTC	CASSPGTGRETQYF
TRBV19	TRBD1	NA	TRBJ2-7	TGTGCCAGTAGTGGTCCGCGAGGACAGGGGGCTACTACTAACGAGCAGTACTTC	CASSGPRGQGATTNEQYF
TRBV18	NA	NA	TRBJ2-7	TGTGCCAGCTCACTCAGGGGCGAGCAGTACTTC	CASSLRGEQYF
TRBV9	NA	NA	TRBJ2-5	TGTGCCAGCAGCATCAGCCTCGGGGCGGCCCAGTACTTC	CASSISLGAAQYF
TRBV21-1	NA	NA	TRBJ1-2	TGTGCCAGCAGCGGGGGGATTTCCTATGGCTACACCTTC	CASSGGISYGYTF
TRBV21-1	NA	NA	TRBJ2-1	TGTGCCAGCAGCAAAGGGTGGAACAGTGATGCCTACAATGAGCAGTTCTTC	CASSKGWNSDAYNEQFF
TRBV27	TRBD1	NA	TRBJ2-7	TGTGCCAGCAGCCCATTCAGGGGGCCAAGCTTC	CASSPFRGPSF
TRBV10-3	NA	NA	TRBJ2-2	TGTGCCATCAGTGACCCCAGGGCGAGAAACACCGGGGAGCTGTTTTTT	CAISDPRARNTGELFF
TRBV30	NA	few	TRBJ1-1	TGTGCCTGGACCACCCTATTAGACACTGAAGCTTTCTTT	CAWTTLLDTEAFF